Included here is one TCR beta chain sequence, with context. Its antigen is still unknown. The data belong to a study of T cell responses to AZD1222 COVID-19 vaccine. Using immunoSEQ multiplex PCR, the repertoire was profiled, and TCRdb retains in-frame clones only, with some absent. Here the sample spans 150,000 to 200,000 clones, roughly 90% being singletons. Second-dose timings of about 4 or about 12 weeks were pooled. V gave up 0 bases and J gave up 0 bases; unmatched junction bases: 6. Germline CDR1 SGHRS, CDR2 YFSETQ. This CDR3 spans 17 amino acids. Study results and caveats: A mostly white British donor set with more females was recruited, and clonal diversity was possibly underestimated. Epitopes outside B.1.351 and B.1.1.7 mutated regions reportedly drew nearly half of spike TCRs. After two AZD1222 doses, spike-specific TCR breadth and depth rose versus day 0.

This clonotype originated in an adult who received the AZD1222 COVID-19 vaccine. The chain employs TRBV5-1 and TRBJ1-1; 9 bases match TRBD1. Specimen: peripheral blood, collected 28 days after the second AZD1222 dose. The CDR3 coding sequence is TGCGCCAGCAGCTTGGGTCCGACAGGGGGAATGAACACTGAAGCTTTCTTT. It translates to CASSLGPTGGMNTEAFF.